The present TCR beta chain was sequenced within a study of CD8 T cells in Susac syndrome. CDR1 and CDR2 (germline): LGHNA, YSLEER. This CDR3 has 14 amino acids. Trimming left V 5 bases short and J 5 bases short, with 13 bases between. This clonotype was picked up one time. Reverse transcription of roughly 0.5 to 1 ug RNA was carried out with random hexamers. MiXCR, run by TCRdb on the immunoSEQ multiplex PCR reads, gives a single entry per CDR3 protein. Of around 190,000 distinct CDR3 sequences listed, 85% to 95% are singletons. The rearrangement joins TRBV4-3 to TRBJ1-5, with a possible D match to TRBD1 (6 bases). Sequenced input: CD4+ T cells from PBMCs. The source is a human donor with Susac syndrome. CDR3 DNA sequence: TGCGCCAGCAGCTGGGGGGCGGGGGATCAGCCCCAGCATTTT. Translating it yields CASSWGAGDQPQHF.